These 8 T cell receptor beta chains were sequenced from one sample in a study of blood T cell repertoires in COVID-19. Using immunoSEQ multiplex PCR, the repertoire was profiled, and TCRdb retains in-frame clones only, with some absent. The data contain 150,000 to 200,000 clones, over 65% of them singletons. The source material was peripheral blood. Receptors originate from a person between 65 and 79 years old with COVID-19, enrolled during active disease.

This rearrangement joins TRBV28 to TRBJ2-7, with D perhaps TRBD2 (6 bases). CDR3 length: 16 residues. V was pared by 6 bases and J by 0 bases, with 18 bases between. The germline CDR1 and CDR2 sequences are MDHEN and SYDVKM. Here the CDR3 DNA reads TGTGCCAGCAGGATGGTGCGGGGACGCAGCTCCTACGAGCAGTACTTC. It translates to CASRMVRGRSSYEQYF. Supplemented by reference TRBV28 and TRBJ2-7, the full variable domain reads DVKVTQSSRYLVKRTGEKVFLECVQDMDHENMFWYRQDPGLGLRLIYFSYDVKMKEKGDIPEGYSVSREKKERFSLILESASTNQTSMYLCASRMVRGRSSYEQYFGPGTRLTVT.

V gene TRBV28 combines with J gene TRBJ1-1; TRBD1 might be the D (6 bases). The V gene lost 8 bases and the J gene lost 4 bases, with 17 bases spanning the gap. Germline V gives CDR1 MDHEN, CDR2 SYDVKM. This CDR3 region has 14 residues. CDR3 DNA: TGTGCCAGCTGCCAGGGGTCATGGGCCACTGAAGCTTTCTTT. Its protein is CASCQGSWATEAFF.

The rearrangement uses TRBV5-1 and TRBJ1-6; D remains ambiguous. The CDR3 extends over 12 amino acids. V dropped 4 bases and J dropped 12 bases, with 11 bases sitting between them. CDR1 is SGHRS, CDR2 YFSETQ, per germline. This CDR3 is CASSTLAGPLHF. The DNA for the CDR3 is TGCGCCAGCAGCACGTTGGCGGGACCCCTCCACTTT.

V is TRBV28 and J is TRBJ2-6; the D is unclear. Germline-derived CDR1 and CDR2 are MDHEN and SYDVKM. CDR3 size: 14 residues. V was trimmed by 5 bases and J by 0 bases, leaving 5 bases between them. The DNA of the CDR3 is TGTGCCAGCAGTCTCTACTCTGGGGCCAACGTCCTGACTTTC. Protein sequence: CASSLYSGANVLTF.

The genes are TRBV27 and TRBJ1-1; TRBD1 agrees at 8 bases. The junction had 8 bases not matched to a gene; V was cut back by 6 bases and J by 2 bases. The CDR3 is 15 amino acids. Germline V gene data show CDR1 as MNHEY and CDR2 as SMNVEV (reference sequence). CDR3 residues: CASSRAGTGNTEAFF. CDR3 DNA: TGTGCCAGCAGCCGTGCCGGGACAGGAAACACTGAAGCTTTCTTT.

The chain is built from TRBV5-4 and TRBJ1-1; tentative D call: TRBD1 (5 bases). V was pared by 7 bases and J by 2 bases, with 12 bases between. The CDR3 is 13 amino acids. CDR1 and CDR2 from the germline V gene are SGHNT and YYREEE (reference sequence). CDR3 DNA sequence: TGTGCCAGCGTCGGCCAGGGCAACACTGAAGCTTTCTTT. It yields the protein CASVGQGNTEAFF.

The CDR3 region is CASSPQGASTDTQYF. In DNA form, the CDR3 reads TGTGCCAGCAGCCCCCAGGGGGCGTCCACAGATACGCAGTATTTT. The chain links TRBV6-6 to TRBJ2-3; 8 bases line up with TRBD1. The junction had 7 bases not matched to a gene; V was cut back by 6 bases and J by 2 bases. This CDR3 contains 15 residues. Germline V gene sequence: CDR1 MNHNY, CDR2 SVGAGI (reference sequence).

This CDR3 reads CASSLLQASYEQYF. The CDR3 bases are TGCGCCAGCAGCTTACTACAGGCGTCCTACGAGCAGTACTTC. The chain combines TRBV5-1 with TRBJ2-7; D is possibly TRBD1 (5 bases). The germline V gene has CDR1 SGHRS and CDR2 YFSETQ. This CDR3 region has 14 residues. V was cut by 2 bases and J by 1 base, with 10 bases left in between.